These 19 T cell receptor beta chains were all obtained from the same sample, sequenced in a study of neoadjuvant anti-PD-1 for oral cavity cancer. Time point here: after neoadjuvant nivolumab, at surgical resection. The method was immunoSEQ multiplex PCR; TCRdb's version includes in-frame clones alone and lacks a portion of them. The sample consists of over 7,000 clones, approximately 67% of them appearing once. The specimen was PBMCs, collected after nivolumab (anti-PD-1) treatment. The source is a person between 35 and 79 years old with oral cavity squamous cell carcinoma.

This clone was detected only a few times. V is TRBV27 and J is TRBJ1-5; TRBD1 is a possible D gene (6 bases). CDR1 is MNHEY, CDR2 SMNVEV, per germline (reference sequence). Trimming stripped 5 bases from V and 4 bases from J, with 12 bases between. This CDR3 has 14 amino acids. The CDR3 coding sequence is TGTGCCAGCAGTATAGGGACACCTAATCAGCCCCAGCATTTT. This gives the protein CASSIGTPNQPQHF.

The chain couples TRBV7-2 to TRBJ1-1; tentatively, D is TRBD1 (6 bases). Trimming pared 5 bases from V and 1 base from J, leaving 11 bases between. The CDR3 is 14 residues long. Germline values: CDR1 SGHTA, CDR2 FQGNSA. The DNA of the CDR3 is TGTGCCAGCAGCCCCAGGGGAGCGAACACTGAAGCTTTCTTT. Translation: CASSPRGANTEAFF. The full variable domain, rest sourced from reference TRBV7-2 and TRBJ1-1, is GAGVSQSPSNKVTEKGKDVELRCDPISGHTALYWYRQSLGQGLEFLIYFQGNSAPDKSGLPSDRFSAERTGGSVSTLTIQRTQQEDSAVYLCASSPRGANTEAFFGQGTRLTVV.

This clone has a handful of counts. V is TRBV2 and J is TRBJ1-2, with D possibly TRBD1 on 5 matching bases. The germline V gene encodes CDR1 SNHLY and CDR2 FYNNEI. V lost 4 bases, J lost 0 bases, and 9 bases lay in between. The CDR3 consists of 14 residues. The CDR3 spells CASSAGPTNYGYTF. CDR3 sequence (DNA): TGTGCCAGCAGTGCGGGACCTACTAACTATGGCTACACCTTC.

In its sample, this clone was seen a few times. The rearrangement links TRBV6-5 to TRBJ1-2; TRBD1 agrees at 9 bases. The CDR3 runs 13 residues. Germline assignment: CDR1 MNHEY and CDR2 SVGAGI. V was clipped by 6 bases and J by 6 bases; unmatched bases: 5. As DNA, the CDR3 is TGTGCCAGCAGAGTACAGGGGGCCAATGGCTACACCTTC. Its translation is CASRVQGANGYTF.

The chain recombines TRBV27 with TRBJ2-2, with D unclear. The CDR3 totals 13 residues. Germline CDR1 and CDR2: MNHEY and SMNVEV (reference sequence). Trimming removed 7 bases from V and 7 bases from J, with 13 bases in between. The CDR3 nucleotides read TGTGCCAGCAAAGCCCTGGTCGGCGGGGAGCTGTTTTTT. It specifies CASKALVGGELFF.

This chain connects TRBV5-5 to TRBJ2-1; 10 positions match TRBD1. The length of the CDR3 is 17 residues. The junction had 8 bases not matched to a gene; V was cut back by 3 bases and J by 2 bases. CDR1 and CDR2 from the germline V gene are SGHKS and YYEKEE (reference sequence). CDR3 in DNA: TGTGCCAGCAGCTCTTACGGACAGGGGGGAGCCTACAATGAGCAGTTCTTC. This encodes CASSSYGQGGAYNEQFF.

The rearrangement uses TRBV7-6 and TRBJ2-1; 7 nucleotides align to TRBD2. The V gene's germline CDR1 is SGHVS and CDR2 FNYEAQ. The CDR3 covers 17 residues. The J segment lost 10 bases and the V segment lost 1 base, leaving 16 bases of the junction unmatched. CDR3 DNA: TGTGCCAGCAGCTTAGGGGGGGGATGGGGCGCTAAGCGGGAGCAGTTCTTC. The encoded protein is CASSLGGGWGAKREQFF.

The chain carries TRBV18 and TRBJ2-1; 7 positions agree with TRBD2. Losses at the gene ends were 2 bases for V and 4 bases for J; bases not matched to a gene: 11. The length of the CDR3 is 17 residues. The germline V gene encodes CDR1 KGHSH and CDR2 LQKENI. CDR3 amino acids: CASSPGPERGAYNEQFF. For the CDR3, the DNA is TGTGCCAGCTCACCAGGCCCGGAGCGGGGAGCTTACAATGAGCAGTTCTTC.

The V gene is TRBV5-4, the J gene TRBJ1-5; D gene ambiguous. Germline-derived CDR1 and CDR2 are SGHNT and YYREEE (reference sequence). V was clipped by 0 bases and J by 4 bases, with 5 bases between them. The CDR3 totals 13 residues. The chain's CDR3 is CASSLDQNQPQHF. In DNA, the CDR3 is TGTGCCAGCAGCTTGGATCAAAATCAGCCCCAGCATTTT.

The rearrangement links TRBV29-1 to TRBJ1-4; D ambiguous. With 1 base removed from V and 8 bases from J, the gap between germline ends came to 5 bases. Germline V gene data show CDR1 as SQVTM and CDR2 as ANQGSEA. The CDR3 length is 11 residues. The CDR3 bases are TGCAGCGTTGAAGTTGGCGAAAAACTGTTTTTT. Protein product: CSVEVGEKLFF.

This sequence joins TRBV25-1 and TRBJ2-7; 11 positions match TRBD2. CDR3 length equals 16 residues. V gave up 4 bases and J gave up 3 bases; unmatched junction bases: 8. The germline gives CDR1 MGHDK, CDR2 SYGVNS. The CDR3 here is CASSASSGGPHYEQYF. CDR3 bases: TGTGCCAGCAGTGCATCTAGCGGGGGGCCCCACTACGAGCAGTACTTC.

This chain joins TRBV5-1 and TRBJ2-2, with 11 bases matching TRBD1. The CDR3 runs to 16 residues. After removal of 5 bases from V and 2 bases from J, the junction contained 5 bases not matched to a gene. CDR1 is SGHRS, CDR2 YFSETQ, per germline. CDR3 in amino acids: CASSIGQGANTGELFF. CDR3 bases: TGCGCCAGCAGTATAGGACAGGGGGCAAACACCGGGGAGCTGTTTTTT.

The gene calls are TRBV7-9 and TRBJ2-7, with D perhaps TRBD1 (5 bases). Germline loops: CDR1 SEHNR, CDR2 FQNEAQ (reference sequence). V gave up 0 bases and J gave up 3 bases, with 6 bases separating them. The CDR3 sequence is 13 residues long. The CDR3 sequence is CASSLARGYEQYF. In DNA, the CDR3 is TGTGCCAGCAGCTTAGCAAGGGGCTACGAGCAGTACTTC.

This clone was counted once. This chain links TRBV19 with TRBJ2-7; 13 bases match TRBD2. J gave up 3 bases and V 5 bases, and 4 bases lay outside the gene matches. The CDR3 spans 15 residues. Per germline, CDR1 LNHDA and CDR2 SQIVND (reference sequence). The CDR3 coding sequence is TGTGCCAGTAGTCCACTAGCGGGGGGGATCTACGAGCAGTACTTC. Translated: CASSPLAGGIYEQYF.

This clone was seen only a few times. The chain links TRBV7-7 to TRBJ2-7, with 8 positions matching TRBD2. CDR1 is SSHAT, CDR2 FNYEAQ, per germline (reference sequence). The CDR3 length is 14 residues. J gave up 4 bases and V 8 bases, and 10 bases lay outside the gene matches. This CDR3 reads CASSPGLGSYEQYF. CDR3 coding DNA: TGTGCCAGCTCTCCGGGACTAGGTAGTTACGAGCAGTACTTC.

Here the CDR3 reads CASSIEGYYGYTF. Here the CDR3 DNA reads TGTGCCAGTAGTATAGAAGGGTACTATGGCTACACCTTC. The rearrangement uses TRBV19 and TRBJ1-2; D remains unclear. The CDR3 has 13 residues. Between the trimmed V and J ends, which lost 0 bases and 3 bases, there was a span of 5 bases. CDR1 is LNHDA, CDR2 SQIVND, per germline (reference sequence).

In DNA, the CDR3 is TGTGCCAGCAGCGTAGAGAAGGGGGCGCAGGATGAGCAGTTCTTC. It specifies CASSVEKGAQDEQFF. The chain couples TRBV9 to TRBJ2-1, with 7 bases fitting TRBD1. The J segment lost 8 bases and the V segment lost 0 bases, leaving 8 bases of the junction unmatched. The CDR3 contains 15 residues. CDR1 and CDR2 (germline): SGDLS, YYNGEE. Complete variable domain (other parts from reference TRBV9 and TRBJ2-1): DSGVTQTPKHLITATGQRVTLRCSPRSGDLSVYWYQQSLDQGLQFLIQYYNGEERAKGNILERFSAQQFPDLHSELNLSSLELGDSALYFCASSVEKGAQDEQFFGPGTRLTVL.

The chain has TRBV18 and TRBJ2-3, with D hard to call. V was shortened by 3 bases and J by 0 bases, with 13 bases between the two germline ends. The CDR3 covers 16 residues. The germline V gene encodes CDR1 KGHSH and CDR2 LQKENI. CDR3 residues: CASSPTLTLSTDTQYF. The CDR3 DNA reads TGTGCCAGCTCACCGACCCTGACCCTGAGCACAGATACGCAGTATTTT.

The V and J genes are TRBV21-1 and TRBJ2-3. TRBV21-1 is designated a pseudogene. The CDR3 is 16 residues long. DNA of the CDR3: TGTGCCAGCAGCAAGGGTTCGGCACTCGACACAGATACGCAGTATTTT. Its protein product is CASSKGSALDTDTQYF.